One and the same sample provided the 6 T cell receptor beta chains below, sequenced in a study of T cell responses to AZD1222 COVID-19 vaccine. Sequencing was performed with immunoSEQ multiplex PCR; in TCRdb, only in-frame clones are kept and a portion is missing. The sample yields 100,000 to 130,000 clones, just over 85% seen once. The source was peripheral blood, collected on day 0 of AZD1222 vaccination. These receptors all stem from an adult in good health.

V usage is TRBV19 and J usage is TRBJ1-1, with 7 bases lining up with TRBD1. The CDR3 sequence is 14 residues long. The trim removed 5 bases at V and 1 base at J, leaving 4 bases unmatched. Germline CDR1 LNHDA, CDR2 SQIVND (reference sequence). CDR3 loop: CASSDGQANTEAFF. As DNA, the CDR3 is TGTGCCAGTAGTGACGGACAGGCGAACACTGAAGCTTTCTTT. The whole variable domain, filled in from reference TRBV19 and TRBJ1-1, reads DGGITQSPKYLFRKEGQNVTLSCEQNLNHDAMYWYRQDPGQGLRLIYYSQIVNDFQKGDIAEGYSVSREKKESFPLTVTSAQKNPTAFYLCASSDGQANTEAFFGQGTRLTVV.

V and J are TRBV20-1 and TRBJ1-2; D unresolved. Germline V gene sequence: CDR1 DFQATT, CDR2 SNEGSKA (reference sequence). This CDR3 is 10 amino acids long. V was trimmed by 1 base and J by 11 bases, leaving 8 bases between them. The CDR3 loop is CSARVGGYTF. CDR3 coding DNA: TGCAGTGCTAGAGTAGGTGGATACACCTTC.

J is TRBJ1-5 and V is TRBV28; D unresolved. Deletions cut 2 bases from V and 3 bases from J, with 2 bases between. This CDR3 has 12 residues. Germline-derived CDR1 and CDR2 are MDHEN and SYDVKM. CDR3: CASSLINQPQHF. CDR3 sequence (DNA): TGTGCCAGCAGTTTAATCAATCAGCCCCAGCATTTT.

The chain carries TRBV14 and TRBJ1-6, with D unresolved. The V end lost 4 bases, the J end lost 7 bases, and 11 bases lay between the germline ends. Germline V lookup: CDR1 SGHDN, CDR2 FVKESK. CDR3 length: 14 residues. The CDR3 bases are TGTGCCAGCAGCCTCTACGGCCGGAATTCACCCCTCCACTTT. Residues: CASSLYGRNSPLHF.

The count of this clone is one. The rearrangement joins TRBV6-5 to TRBJ2-5, with 11 bases that match TRBD2. V was pared by 5 bases and J by 4 bases, with 6 bases of the junction left unmatched. This CDR3 comprises 15 residues. The germline V gene encodes CDR1 MNHEY and CDR2 SVGAGI. The CDR3 sequence: CASSPHGTSGETQYF. DNA of the CDR3: TGTGCCAGCAGTCCCCACGGGACTAGCGGAGAGACCCAGTACTTC.

The V call is TRBV5-1, the J call TRBJ1-4, with 9 bases fitting TRBD1. CDR1 and CDR2 from the germline V gene are SGHRS and YFSETQ. The trim removed 3 bases at V and 8 bases at J, leaving 2 bases unmatched. The CDR3 has 13 amino acids. Here the CDR3 reads CASSWDRDEKLFF. Written as DNA, the CDR3 is TGCGCCAGCAGCTGGGACAGGGACGAAAAACTGTTTTTT.